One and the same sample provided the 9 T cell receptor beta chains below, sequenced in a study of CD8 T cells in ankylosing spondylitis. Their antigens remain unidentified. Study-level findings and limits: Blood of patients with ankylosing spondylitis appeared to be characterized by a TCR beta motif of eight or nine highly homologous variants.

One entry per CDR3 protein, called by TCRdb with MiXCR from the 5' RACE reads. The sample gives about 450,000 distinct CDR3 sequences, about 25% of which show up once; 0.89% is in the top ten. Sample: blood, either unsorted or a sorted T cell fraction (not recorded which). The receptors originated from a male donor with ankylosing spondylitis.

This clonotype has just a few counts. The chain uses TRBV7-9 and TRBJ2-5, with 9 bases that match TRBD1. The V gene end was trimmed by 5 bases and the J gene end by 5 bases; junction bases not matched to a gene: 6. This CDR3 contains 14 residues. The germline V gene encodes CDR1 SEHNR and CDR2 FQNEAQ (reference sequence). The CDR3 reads CASSRGQGLETQYF. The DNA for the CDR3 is TGTGCCAGCAGCCGGGGACAGGGATTGGAGACCCAGTACTTC.

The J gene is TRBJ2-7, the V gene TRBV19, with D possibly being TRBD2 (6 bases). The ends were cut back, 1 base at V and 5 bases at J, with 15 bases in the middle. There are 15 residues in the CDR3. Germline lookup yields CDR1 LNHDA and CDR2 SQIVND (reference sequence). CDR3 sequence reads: CASSIAGGVINEQYF. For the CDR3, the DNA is TGTGCCAGTAGTATAGCTGGAGGGGTTATCAACGAGCAGTACTTC.

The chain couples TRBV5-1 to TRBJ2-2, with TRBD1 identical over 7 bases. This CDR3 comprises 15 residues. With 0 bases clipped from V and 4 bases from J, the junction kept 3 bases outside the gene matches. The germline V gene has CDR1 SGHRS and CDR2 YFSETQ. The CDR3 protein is CASSLGGQATGELFF. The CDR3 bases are TGCGCCAGCAGCTTGGGTGGACAGGCCACCGGGGAGCTGTTTTTT.

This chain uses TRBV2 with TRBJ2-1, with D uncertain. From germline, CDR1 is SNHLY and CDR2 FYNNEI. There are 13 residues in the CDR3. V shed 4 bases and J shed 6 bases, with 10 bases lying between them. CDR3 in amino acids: CASSGSGINEQFF. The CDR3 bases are TGTGCCAGCAGTGGGTCAGGCATCAATGAGCAGTTCTTC.

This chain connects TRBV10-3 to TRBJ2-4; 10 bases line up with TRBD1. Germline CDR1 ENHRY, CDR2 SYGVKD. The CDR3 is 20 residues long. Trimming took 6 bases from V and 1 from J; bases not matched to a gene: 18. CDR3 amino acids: CAISSPSGGQGIGAKNIQYF. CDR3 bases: TGTGCCATCAGCTCTCCCTCCGGGGGACAGGGGATCGGGGCCAAAAACATTCAGTACTTC.

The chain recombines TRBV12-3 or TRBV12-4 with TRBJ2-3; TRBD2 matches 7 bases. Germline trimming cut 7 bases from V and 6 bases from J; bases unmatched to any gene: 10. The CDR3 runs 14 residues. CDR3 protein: CASIRLAGGDTQYF. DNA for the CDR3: TGTGCCAGCATCCGTTTAGCCGGGGGGGATACGCAGTATTTT.

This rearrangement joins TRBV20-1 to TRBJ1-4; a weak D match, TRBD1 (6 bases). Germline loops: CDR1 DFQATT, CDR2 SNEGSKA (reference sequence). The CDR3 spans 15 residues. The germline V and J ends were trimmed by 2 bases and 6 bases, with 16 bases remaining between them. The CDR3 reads CSARPGTSGYEKLFF. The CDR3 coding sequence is TGCAGTGCTAGACCCGGGACATCGGGATATGAAAAACTGTTTTTT.

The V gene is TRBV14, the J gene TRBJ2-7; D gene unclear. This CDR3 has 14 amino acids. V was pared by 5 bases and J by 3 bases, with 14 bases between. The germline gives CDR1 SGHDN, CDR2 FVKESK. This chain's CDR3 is CASSESWGGYEQYF. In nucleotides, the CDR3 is TGTGCCAGCAGCGAATCGTGGGGTGGCTACGAGCAGTACTTC.

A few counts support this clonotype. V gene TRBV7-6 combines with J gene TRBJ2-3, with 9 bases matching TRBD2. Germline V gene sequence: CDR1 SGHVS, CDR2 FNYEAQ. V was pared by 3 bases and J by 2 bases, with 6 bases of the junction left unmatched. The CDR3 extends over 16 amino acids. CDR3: CASSFEAGGLTDTQYF. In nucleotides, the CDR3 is TGTGCCAGCAGCTTTGAAGCGGGAGGCCTCACAGATACGCAGTATTTT.